Below are 21 T cell receptor beta chains sequenced from a single sample in a study of blood T cell repertoires in COVID-19. TCRdb's copy holds only in-frame clones and misses some; the assay was immunoSEQ multiplex PCR. The sample holds approximately 220,000 clones, approximately 83% seen once. Sequencing input: peripheral blood. The receptors here all came from a man in his forties with acute or convalescent COVID-19.

The chain uses TRBV18 and TRBJ1-1; D is ambiguous. Germline lookup yields CDR1 KGHSH and CDR2 LQKENI. V lost 6 bases, J lost 0 bases, and 5 bases lay in between. The CDR3 runs to 12 residues. In DNA form, the CDR3 reads TGTGCCAGCTCCCCTCTGAACACTGAAGCTTTCTTT. Translating gives CASSPLNTEAFF.

The CDR3 sequence: CASSLEGTGYTGELFF. CDR3 in DNA: TGCGCCAGCAGCTTGGAGGGGACAGGCTACACCGGGGAGCTGTTTTTT. This sequence joins TRBV5-1 and TRBJ2-2; 8 nucleotides agree with TRBD1. This CDR3 contains 16 residues. Losses at the gene ends were 0 bases for V and 3 bases for J; bases not matched to a gene: 4. Looked up from germline, CDR1 is SGHRS and CDR2 is YFSETQ.

The chain links TRBV7-9 to TRBJ1-1; possible D gene TRBD1, 6 bases. Germline CDR1 and CDR2: SEHNR and FQNEAQ (reference sequence). The CDR3 totals 18 residues. V was clipped by 2 bases and J by 3 bases, with 22 bases between them. CDR3 bases: TGTGCCAGCAGCTTACCACAGGGTGCTAATCAGGGGCACACTGAAGCTTTCTTT. Translated: CASSLPQGANQGHTEAFF. The full variable domain, rest sourced from reference TRBV7-9 and TRBJ1-1, is DTGVSQNPRHKITKRGQNVTFRCDPISEHNRLYWYRQTLGQGPEFLTYFQNEAQLEKSRLLSDRFSAERPKGSFSTLEIQRTEQGDSAMYLCASSLPQGANQGHTEAFFGQGTRLTVV.

About this clone itself: Compared with germline, one end of the junction differs, possibly owing to a read error. This chain joins TRBV29-1 and TRBJ2-1; D is unclear. The germline V gene has CDR1 SQVTM and CDR2 ANQGSEA. The CDR3 extends over 11 amino acids. The CDR3 here is CSVVSYDEQFF. DNA of the CDR3: TGCAGCGTTGTTAGCTACGATGAGCAGTTCTTC.

This clone was detected once. The chain employs TRBV10-3 and TRBJ1-6; D gene unclear. V was clipped by 8 bases and J by 8 bases, with 13 bases between them. The CDR3 is 13 amino acids. CDR1 is ENHRY, CDR2 SYGVKD, per germline. Written as DNA, the CDR3 is TGTGCCATCGGAGGGAGGAAAGATTCACCCCTCCACTTT. It is translated as CAIGGRKDSPLHF.

V usage is TRBV18 and J usage is TRBJ2-7, with TRBD1 identical over 12 bases. V lost 2 bases, J lost 4 bases, and 3 bases stayed unmatched. CDR1 is KGHSH and CDR2 is LQKENI in the germline V gene. This CDR3 spans 15 amino acids. The CDR3 is CASSPGTGGGYEQYF. The CDR3 bases are TGTGCCAGCTCACCAGGGACAGGGGGCGGGTACGAGCAGTACTTC.

The chain links TRBV19 to TRBJ2-6, with 10 bases identical to TRBD1. The germline V gene has CDR1 LNHDA and CDR2 SQIVND (reference sequence). The CDR3 length is 17 residues. The V gene end was trimmed by 3 bases and the J gene end by 2 bases; junction bases not matched to a gene: 4. The CDR3 DNA reads as TGTGCCAGTAGTATCCAGGGACAGGGGACTGGGGCCAACGTCCTGACTTTC. Residues: CASSIQGQGTGANVLTF.

This chain connects TRBV5-4 to TRBJ2-3, with D perhaps TRBD2 (6 bases). CDR1 is SGHNT, CDR2 YYREEE, per germline (reference sequence). The CDR3 sequence is 15 residues long. V was cut by 3 bases and J by 3 bases, with 14 bases left in between. The CDR3 coding sequence is TGTGCCAGCAGCTCGCGGGAAGGGTTAACAGATACGCAGTATTTT. Protein sequence: CASSSREGLTDTQYF.

V is TRBV5-4 and J is TRBJ2-7, with TRBD1 identical over 8 bases. The V gene end was trimmed by 3 bases and the J gene end by 6 bases; junction bases not matched to a gene: 8. The germline V gene encodes CDR1 SGHNT and CDR2 YYREEE (reference sequence). The length of the CDR3 is 14 residues. The CDR3 sequence is CASSSDRVSGEQYF. CDR3 bases: TGTGCCAGCAGCTCGGACAGGGTCTCCGGCGAGCAGTACTTC.

This clone was detected only a few times. The V and J genes are TRBV11-2 and TRBJ2-7; TRBD2 matches 7 bases. V shed 1 base, J shed 3 bases, and the junction held 9 bases outside the gene matches. The CDR3 sequence is 16 residues long. Germline-derived CDR1 and CDR2 are SGHAT and FQNNGV. This CDR3 is CASSLVALAGYYEQYF. CDR3 in DNA: TGTGCCAGCAGCTTAGTTGCGTTAGCGGGCTACTACGAGCAGTACTTC.

The rearrangement uses TRBV27 and TRBJ2-1; 9 bases are shared with TRBD1. This CDR3 is 14 amino acids long. V gave up 7 bases and J gave up 7 bases; unmatched junction bases: 8. Germline CDR1 reads MNHEY; CDR2 reads SMNVEV (reference sequence). CDR3 sequence: CASTWGQGGNEQFF. CDR3 bases: TGTGCCAGCACGTGGGGACAGGGAGGGAATGAGCAGTTCTTC.

The chain joins TRBV7-2 to TRBJ1-2; possible D gene TRBD1, 5 bases. CDR3 length: 15 amino acids. Germline V lookup: CDR1 SGHTA, CDR2 FQGNSA. With 6 bases removed from V and 0 bases from J, the gap between germline ends came to 14 bases. CDR3 residues: CASRPRDSPNYGYTF. CDR3 coding DNA: TGTGCCAGCAGACCAAGGGACTCACCTAACTATGGCTACACCTTC.

This clone is a singleton in its sample. The chain recombines TRBV4-2 with TRBJ2-1, with 10 positions matching TRBD2. CDR1 LGHNA and CDR2 YNFKEQ come from the germline V gene. Trimming took 1 base from V and 8 from J; bases not matched to a gene: 5. CDR3 length: 15 amino acids. The CDR3 sequence is CASSQVGTSDDEQFF. For the CDR3, the DNA is TGTGCCAGCAGCCAAGTGGGGACTAGCGATGATGAGCAGTTCTTC.

This chain joins TRBV28 and TRBJ2-7; 10 nucleotides agree with TRBD2. With 4 bases clipped from V and 5 bases from J, the junction kept 11 bases outside the gene matches. The V gene's germline CDR1 is MDHEN and CDR2 SYDVKM. CDR3 length: 16 residues. CDR3 sequence: CASSSLLLAGEDEQYF. In nucleotides, the CDR3 is TGTGCCAGCAGTTCATTACTCCTAGCGGGAGAAGACGAGCAGTACTTC.

This chain uses TRBV24-1 with TRBJ2-3; a possible D gene is TRBD1 (6 bases). The germline V gene has CDR1 KGHDR and CDR2 SFDVKD. The CDR3 has 13 amino acids. V lost 4 bases to trimming and J lost 4 bases, with 8 bases between them. As DNA, the CDR3 is TGTGCCACCAGTGAAGGGGGATCAGATACGCAGTATTTT. This encodes CATSEGGSDTQYF.

V is TRBV4-1 and J is TRBJ2-7; a possible D gene is TRBD1 (5 bases). The CDR3 spans 15 residues. Germline CDR1 reads MGHRA; CDR2 reads YSYEKL. V was shortened by 0 bases and J by 11 bases, with 20 bases between the two germline ends. CDR3 region: CASSQETGLSSTKYF. The CDR3 DNA follows: TGCGCCAGCAGCCAAGAAACAGGCCTTAGTTCGACGAAGTACTTC.

This clone was detected once. The V and J genes are TRBV19 and TRBJ1-4; D is possibly TRBD1 (6 bases). From germline, CDR1 is LNHDA and CDR2 SQIVND (reference sequence). The CDR3 has 14 residues. V shed 6 bases and J shed 6 bases, with 14 bases lying between them. DNA for the CDR3: TGTGCCAGTAGCAAGGGGGAAATTGATGAAAAACTGTTTTTT. As protein: CASSKGEIDEKLFF.

The chain employs TRBV10-3 and TRBJ2-1; 8 bases line up with TRBD2. Germline CDR1 and CDR2: ENHRY and SYGVKD. V was clipped by 0 bases and J by 8 bases; unmatched bases: 9. The CDR3 is 16 amino acids. CDR3 sequence reads: CAISESRGLVGDEQFF. CDR3 bases: TGTGCCATCAGTGAGTCGCGGGGACTAGTTGGCGATGAGCAGTTCTTC.

This chain joins TRBV7-2 and TRBJ2-7, with TRBD1 matching over 8 bases. Germline CDR1 is SGHTA and CDR2 is FQGNSA. This CDR3 has 15 residues. Germline trimming cut 3 bases from V and 1 base from J; bases unmatched to any gene: 5. The CDR3 loop is CASSLVTGGSYEQYF. As DNA, the CDR3 is TGTGCCAGCAGCTTGGTCACAGGGGGGTCCTACGAGCAGTACTTC. Full variable domain (missing parts from reference TRBV7-2 and TRBJ2-7): GAGVSQSPSNKVTEKGKDVELRCDPISGHTALYWYRQSLGQGLEFLIYFQGNSAPDKSGLPSDRFSAERTGGSVSTLTIQRTQQEDSAVYLCASSLVTGGSYEQYFGPGTRLTVT.

The chain is built from TRBV29-1 and TRBJ2-7; 9 positions agree with TRBD2. The CDR3 covers 13 residues. Germline V lookup: CDR1 SQVTM, CDR2 ANQGSEA. V shed 4 bases and J 3 bases; nucleotides not matched to a gene: 4. CDR3 sequence (DNA): TGCAGCGTTGGAGTTAGCGGGAGCTACGAGCAGTACTTC. This sequence encodes CSVGVSGSYEQYF.

The V gene is TRBV7-9, the J gene TRBJ1-5; 8 nucleotides align to TRBD1. Trimming took 4 bases from V and 3 from J; bases not matched to a gene: 5. CDR3 length: 15 amino acids. Germline V gene lookup returns CDR1 SEHNR and CDR2 FQNEAQ (reference sequence). The CDR3 loop is CASSSDREDNQPQHF. DNA for the CDR3: TGTGCCAGCAGCTCGGACAGGGAAGACAATCAGCCCCAGCATTTT. Together with reference TRBV7-9 and TRBJ1-5, the CDR3 gives the full variable domain: DTGVSQNPRHKITKRGQNVTFRCDPISEHNRLYWYRQTLGQGPEFLTYFQNEAQLEKSRLLSDRFSAERPKGSFSTLEIQRTEQGDSAMYLCASSSDREDNQPQHFGDGTRLSIL.